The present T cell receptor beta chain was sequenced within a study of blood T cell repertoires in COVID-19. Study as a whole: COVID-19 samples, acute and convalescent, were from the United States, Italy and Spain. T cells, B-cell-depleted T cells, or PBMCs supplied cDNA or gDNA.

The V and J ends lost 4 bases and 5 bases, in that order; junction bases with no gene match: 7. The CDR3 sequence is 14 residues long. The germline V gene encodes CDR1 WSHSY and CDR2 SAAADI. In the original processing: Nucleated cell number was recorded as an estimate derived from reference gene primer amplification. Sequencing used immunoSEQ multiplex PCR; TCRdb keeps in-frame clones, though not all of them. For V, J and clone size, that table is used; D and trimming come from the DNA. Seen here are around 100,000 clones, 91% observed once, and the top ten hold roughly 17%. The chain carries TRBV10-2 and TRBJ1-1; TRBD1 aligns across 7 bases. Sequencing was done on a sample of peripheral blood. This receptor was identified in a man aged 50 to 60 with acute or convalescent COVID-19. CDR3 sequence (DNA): TGCGCCAGCAGTGCCGAGAACAGGGGAACTGAAGCTTTCTTT. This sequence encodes CASSAENRGTEAFF.